This record looks at one T cell receptor beta chain sequence and its context. This sample is drawn from a study of long-term antiretroviral therapy in people with HIV. An immunoSEQ assay, version v3.0, was performed at survey level. Assay: immunoSEQ multiplex PCR; the TCRdb copy retains only in-frame clones and omits some. The sample carries tens of thousands of clones, 81% recorded once. CDR1 and CDR2 (germline): LNHDA, SQIVND (reference sequence). The CDR3 is 15 amino acids. V was shortened by 5 bases and J by 0 bases, with 11 bases between the two germline ends. The chain recombines TRBV19 with TRBJ2-4; D is ambiguous. The material sequenced was unsorted PBMCs, taken 0.1 years before starting antiretroviral therapy. The receptor was derived from a man in his forties with HIV. CDR3 amino acids: CASSVPQLAKNIQYF. The CDR3 bases are TGTGCCAGTAGTGTCCCTCAGTTAGCCAAAAACATTCAGTACTTC.